Each of the 10 T cell receptor beta chains below was sequenced from the same sample in a study of cytomegalovirus exposure and HLA in healthy donors. The PCR made use of 60 Vbeta and 13 Jbeta primers. Some clones are missing from TCRdb's copy, which holds only in-frame ones; the method was immunoSEQ multiplex PCR. The profile covers tens of thousands of clones, with over 40% appearing a single time and more than 5% taken by the ten largest. The specimen was PBMCs. The receptors come from a woman aged 40 to 50 in good health and CMV-seropositive.

This clone turned up a few times. The chain has TRBV30 and TRBJ2-7; tentatively, D is TRBD1 (6 bases). Per germline, CDR1 GTSNPN and CDR2 SVGIG (reference sequence). Trimming took off 5 bases at V and 2 bases at J, with 10 bases between the two ends. This CDR3 is 12 amino acids long. This chain's CDR3 is CAWAGDTYEQYF. CDR3 DNA sequence: TGTGCCTGGGCAGGGGATACCTACGAGCAGTACTTC.

This clone showed up just a few times. The genes are TRBV27 and TRBJ2-2, with D perhaps TRBD1 (5 bases). V was clipped by 3 bases and J by 6 bases, with 11 bases between them. This CDR3 has 14 amino acids. Germline lookup yields CDR1 MNHEY and CDR2 SMNVEV (reference sequence). The CDR3 sequence is CASSFQLQAGELFF. In nucleotides, the CDR3 is TGTGCCAGCAGTTTCCAATTACAGGCCGGGGAGCTGTTTTTT.

The chain is built from TRBV7-9 and TRBJ2-3, with 8 bases lining up with TRBD2. Germline trimming cut 5 bases from V and 6 bases from J; bases unmatched to any gene: 7. CDR3 length: 14 residues. Germline V gene sequence: CDR1 SEHNR, CDR2 FQNEAQ (reference sequence). CDR3 region: CASSTSSGGDTQYF. The CDR3 DNA sequence: TGTGCCAGCAGCACCAGCTCGGGGGGGGATACGCAGTATTTT.

The V gene is TRBV5-1, the J gene TRBJ1-1, with TRBD1 matching 11 bases. Per the germline V gene, CDR1 is SGHRS and CDR2 is YFSETQ. J was trimmed by 5 bases and V by 4 bases; bases with no gene match: 7. This CDR3 region has 15 residues. CDR3 in amino acids: CASSPQGQGVTEAFF. The CDR3, as DNA: TGCGCCAGCAGCCCCCAGGGACAGGGGGTTACTGAAGCTTTCTTT. Based on the CDR3 plus reference TRBV5-1 and TRBJ1-1, the full variable domain is KAGVTQTPRYLIKTRGQQVTLSCSPISGHRSVSWYQQTPGQGLQFLFEYFSETQRNKGNFPGRFSGRQFSNSRSEMNVSTLELGDSALYLCASSPQGQGVTEAFFGQGTRLTVV.

V usage is TRBV19 and J usage is TRBJ2-3; tentatively, D is TRBD2 (6 bases). Germline V gene data show CDR1 as LNHDA and CDR2 as SQIVND (reference sequence). Trimming cost V 6 bases and J 1 base, with 14 bases left between them. The CDR3 has 15 residues. CDR3 region: CASRIEGGGTDTQYF. The CDR3 DNA follows: TGTGCCAGTAGAATTGAGGGAGGTGGCACAGATACGCAGTATTTT.

This clone has a handful of counts. The CDR3 protein is CASRQPLTGGGYEQYF. The CDR3 DNA sequence: TGTGCCAGCAGACAACCTTTGACAGGGGGCGGGTACGAGCAGTACTTC. This chain links TRBV14 with TRBJ2-7; TRBD1 aligns across 10 bases. V trimming: 6 bases; J trimming: 4 bases; junction bases outside the gene matches: 12. Germline V CDR1 and CDR2: SGHDN, FVKESK. There are 16 residues in the CDR3.

This rearrangement joins TRBV6-5 to TRBJ2-2; tentative D call: TRBD2 (5 bases). Per the germline V gene, CDR1 is MNHEY and CDR2 is SVGAGI. Trimming stripped 6 bases from V and 1 base from J, with 12 bases between. The CDR3 contains 15 residues. The CDR3: CASSLREGNTGELFF. The DNA for the CDR3 is TGTGCCAGCAGCCTACGAGAGGGGAACACCGGGGAGCTGTTTTTT.

This clone has more than one count but fewer than ten. The same CDR3 arises from other DNA sequences in this sample as well. The rearrangement uses TRBV15 and TRBJ2-5; tentatively, D is TRBD2 (7 bases). The CDR3 loop spans 14 amino acids. With 4 bases removed from V and 4 bases from J, the gap between germline ends came to 13 bases. Germline assignment: CDR1 LNHNV and CDR2 YYDKDF (reference sequence). DNA for the CDR3: TGTGCCACCAGCACCCGAGGGGGGGGAGAGACCCAGTACTTC. It yields the protein CATSTRGGGETQYF.

A remark on this clone: The limits of the CDR3 on the DNA are not certain, so only TCRdb's listed CDR3 is given. The genes are TRBV27 and TRBJ2-4; no DNA check was done on the table's D call, TRBD1. The CDR3 length is 13 residues, termini included. Germline V gene data show CDR1 as MNHEY and CDR2 as SMNVEV (reference sequence). Here the CDR3 reads CASSFGQGASVYF.

V gene TRBV30 combines with J gene TRBJ2-5; 10 positions agree with TRBD1. The CDR3 has 13 amino acids. Looked up from germline, CDR1 is GTSNPN and CDR2 is SVGIG (reference sequence). Trimming at V came to 7 bases and at J to 5 bases, leaving 7 bases not matched to a gene. CDR3 sequence: CASEGQGVETQYF. CDR3 sequence (DNA): TGTGCCTCAGAAGGACAGGGGGTTGAGACCCAGTACTTC.